One and the same sample provided the 7 T cell receptor beta chains below, sequenced in a study of neurological immune-mediated disorders. Each CDR3 protein gets one entry after TCRdb re-called the 5' RACE reads with MiXCR. The repertoire holds under 70,000 distinct CDR3 sequences, with less than 5.5% as singletons. The sequencing sample was made of PBMCs. These receptors came from a woman younger than 45 with multiple sclerosis.

Many counts were recorded for this clonotype. The chain recombines TRBV7-2 with TRBJ2-5; tentative D call: TRBD2 (5 bases). Trimming left V 1 base short and J 4 bases short, with 16 bases between. The CDR3 contains 16 residues. Per germline, CDR1 SGHTA and CDR2 FQGNSA. The CDR3 sequence is CASSLGPGYSGETQYF. CDR3 in DNA: TGTGCCAGCAGCTTAGGACCGGGGTATAGTGGAGAGACCCAGTACTTC.

The chain recombines TRBV3-1 with TRBJ1-1; maybe TRBD1 (6 bases). Trimming cost V 1 base and J 0 bases, with 9 bases left between them. This CDR3 is 15 amino acids long. Germline V lookup: CDR1 LGHDT, CDR2 YNNKEL (reference sequence). CDR3 protein: CASSQGGGLNTEAFF. CDR3 nucleotide sequence: TGTGCCAGCAGCCAAGGGGGGGGGCTGAACACTGAAGCTTTCTTT.

In its sample, this clonotype was seen many times. The chain combines TRBV20-1 with TRBJ1-4; 7 bases map to TRBD1. Germline CDR1 is DFQATT and CDR2 is SNEGSKA (reference sequence). V lost 2 bases, J lost 0 bases, and 6 bases stayed unmatched. CDR3 length: 16 amino acids. The CDR3 is CSARPQGGPTNEKLFF. The CDR3, as DNA: TGCAGTGCTAGACCCCAAGGGGGCCCAACTAATGAAAAACTGTTTTTT.

This clonotype was seen more than once but under ten times. The V gene is TRBV20-1, the J gene TRBJ2-3, with 10 bases lining up with TRBD2. The germline CDR1 and CDR2 sequences are DFQATT and SNEGSKA (reference sequence). V was pared by 5 bases and J by 2 bases, with 13 bases of the junction left unmatched. This CDR3 contains 17 residues. The CDR3 bases are TGCAGTGCTTATCCTACCCGGACTAGCGGAGCCACAGATACGCAGTATTTT. Translating it yields CSAYPTRTSGATDTQYF.

CDR3 amino acids: CAISGGSRRGQGYEQYF. As DNA, the CDR3 is TGTGCCATCAGCGGGGGGTCAAGAAGGGGCCAGGGCTACGAGCAGTACTTC. The chain couples TRBV10-3 to TRBJ2-7; 7 positions match TRBD2. Germline CDR1 and CDR2: ENHRY and SYGVKD. V trimming: 6 bases; J trimming: 3 bases; junction bases outside the gene matches: 17. This CDR3 has 17 residues.

In this sample, this clonotype is medium-sized (0.01 to 0.1%). V is TRBV20-1 and J is TRBJ2-5, with TRBD2 matching over 8 bases. The CDR3 extends over 14 amino acids. The germline gives CDR1 DFQATT, CDR2 SNEGSKA (reference sequence). With V trimmed by 3 bases and J by 3 bases, 6 bases remained unmatched. CDR3 DNA: TGCAGTGCTAGGAAGCCGGGACTAGAAGAGACCCAGTACTTC. It yields the protein CSARKPGLEETQYF.

This clonotype was seen ten or more times. The genes are TRBV20-1 and TRBJ2-1; D unresolved. The V gene's germline CDR1 is DFQATT and CDR2 SNEGSKA (reference sequence). Trimming removed 4 bases from V and 7 bases from J, with 11 bases in between. There are 12 residues in the CDR3. The CDR3 DNA follows: TGCAGTGCTACCCCGACAAGGAATGAGCAGTTCTTC. Encoded protein: CSATPTRNEQFF.